These T cell receptor beta chains were read from a single sample in a study of T cells in Graves' hyperthyroidism and ophthalmopathy. Via MiXCR, TCRdb re-called the multiplex PCR reads, giving one row per CDR3 protein. The data hold about 280,000 distinct CDR3 sequences, with 25% to 30% observed a single time. The specimen sequenced was blood. The receptor set was obtained from a middle-aged man with Graves' hyperthyroidism that later progressed to Graves' ophthalmopathy. The CDR3 runs from the conserved cysteine through the conserved F or W. D genes are given only for firm matches. Only part of the rows carry a size: once, few, many, or a class if the clone is expanded.

J gene: TRBJ2-7
D gene: -
V gene: TRBV15
clone size: -
CDR3 DNA: TGTGCCACCAGCTACGCAGGGAGCTCCTACGAGCAGTACTTC
CDR3 protein: CATSYAGSSYEQYF

J gene: TRBJ2-7
D gene: -
V gene: TRBV6-2/TRBV6-3
clone size: -
CDR3 DNA: TGTGCCAGCCTGACCAGACAAGAGGGCTCCTACGAGCAGTACTTC
CDR3 protein: CASLTRQEGSYEQYF

J gene: TRBJ1-6
D gene: -
V gene: TRBV27
clone size: once
CDR3 DNA: TGTGCCAGCAGACTGCGGAGGGACTCACCCCTCCACTTT
CDR3 protein: CASRLRRDSPLHF

J gene: TRBJ2-7
D gene: TRBD1
V gene: TRBV7-8
clone size: -
CDR3 DNA: TGTGCCAGCAGCCCGCCGGGACAGGGGGCCTACAAGCAGTACTTC
CDR3 protein: CASSPPGQGAYKQYF

J gene: TRBJ1-2
D gene: -
V gene: TRBV12-3/TRBV12-4
clone size: few
CDR3 DNA: TGTGCCAGCAGTTACGAAGTCAATGGGTCCGGCTACACCTTC
CDR3 protein: CASSYEVNGSGYTF

J gene: TRBJ2-2
D gene: -
V gene: TRBV12-3/TRBV12-4
clone size: many
CDR3 DNA: TGTGCCAGCAGTTCGGTATGGGGCACCGGGGAGCTGTTTTTT
CDR3 protein: CASSSVWGTGELFF

J gene: TRBJ1-2
D gene: -
V gene: TRBV5-1
clone size: many
CDR3 DNA: TGCGCCAGCAGTTGGGACACCATCCCGTCTAACTATGGCTACACCTTC
CDR3 protein: CASSWDTIPSNYGYTF

J gene: TRBJ2-2
D gene: TRBD1
V gene: TRBV6-1
clone size: few
CDR3 DNA: TGTGCCAGCAGTGAACAGGGGGCTGTAAGCGGGGAGCTGTTTTTT
CDR3 protein: CASSEQGAVSGELFF

J gene: TRBJ2-5
D gene: TRBD2
V gene: TRBV6-5
clone size: many
CDR3 DNA: TGTGCCAGCAGGCGGAGCGGGAGGCCCACTAAAGAGACCCAGTACTTC
CDR3 protein: CASRRSGRPTKETQYF

J gene: TRBJ2-2
D gene: -
V gene: TRBV6-5
clone size: many
CDR3 DNA: TGTGCCAGCAGTTACGACAGACTCACCGGGGAGCTGTTTTTT
CDR3 protein: CASSYDRLTGELFF

J gene: TRBJ2-4
D gene: -
V gene: TRBV7-9
clone size: many
CDR3 DNA: TGTGCCAGCAGTCACCTGTCAGGTCTAGGCATTCAGTACTTC
CDR3 protein: CASSHLSGLGIQYF

J gene: TRBJ2-3
D gene: -
V gene: TRBV6-5
clone size: many
CDR3 DNA: TGTGCCAGCAAAATTGACCTGGGAGATACGCAGTATTTT
CDR3 protein: CASKIDLGDTQYF

J gene: TRBJ1-1
D gene: -
V gene: TRBV18
clone size: -
CDR3 DNA: TGTGCCAGCTCACCAATACAGCCCCTGAACACTGAAGCTTTCTTT
CDR3 protein: CASSPIQPLNTEAFF

J gene: TRBJ1-1
D gene: -
V gene: TRBV20-1
clone size: many
CDR3 DNA: TGCAGTGCTAGACTCCCTCTCGGGCAGGTAGAAGCTTTCTTT
CDR3 protein: CSARLPLGQVEAFF

J gene: TRBJ2-7
D gene: -
V gene: TRBV27
clone size: -
CDR3 DNA: TGTGCCAGCAGTTTTAACCCCACGGCACCCCTTATGGACTTC
CDR3 protein: CASSFNPTAPLMDF

J gene: TRBJ2-2
D gene: -
V gene: TRBV5-1
clone size: many
CDR3 DNA: TGCGCCAGCAGCTTCCGAGCCCAGGGGGAGGTCGGGGAGCTGTTTTTT
CDR3 protein: CASSFRAQGEVGELFF

J gene: TRBJ1-1
D gene: TRBD1
V gene: TRBV7-3
clone size: many
CDR3 DNA: TGTGCCAGCAGCCAAGACAGGGGATCTGAAGCTTTCTTT
CDR3 protein: CASSQDRGSEAFF

J gene: TRBJ1-5
D gene: -
V gene: TRBV12-3/TRBV12-4
clone size: many
CDR3 DNA: TGTGCCAGCAGTTTATCTCAGGACCAGCCCCAGCATTTT
CDR3 protein: CASSLSQDQPQHF

J gene: TRBJ1-5
D gene: -
V gene: TRBV28
clone size: few
CDR3 DNA: TGTGCCGCCAACCCCGGCAGAGCTGGTCAGCCCCAGCATTTT
CDR3 protein: CAANPGRAGQPQHF

J gene: TRBJ2-5
D gene: -
V gene: TRBV4-2
clone size: many
CDR3 DNA: TGTGCCAGCAGCCAAGAAGGGACCTCCACCGAGACCCAGTACTTC
CDR3 protein: CASSQEGTSTETQYF

J gene: TRBJ1-5
D gene: TRBD1
V gene: TRBV20-1
clone size: many
CDR3 DNA: TGCAGTGCTAGACCTGCCCCGGGACAGAACAATCAGCCCCAGCATTTT
CDR3 protein: CSARPAPGQNNQPQHF

J gene: TRBJ1-5
D gene: -
V gene: TRBV25-1
clone size: many
CDR3 DNA: TGTGCCAGCACCGACGGCAATCAGCCCCAGCATTTT
CDR3 protein: CASTDGNQPQHF

J gene: TRBJ2-7
D gene: -
V gene: TRBV9
clone size: -
CDR3 DNA: TGTGCCAGCAGCGTAGGAGACACCCCAGTGGCAGGGAGTGAGCAGTACTTC
CDR3 protein: CASSVGDTPVAGSEQYF

J gene: TRBJ2-2
D gene: -
V gene: TRBV9
clone size: many
CDR3 DNA: TGTGCCAGCAGCCCCAACCCGGGACAAAACACCGGGGAGCTGTTTTTT
CDR3 protein: CASSPNPGQNTGELFF

J gene: TRBJ2-2
D gene: TRBD2
V gene: TRBV12-3/TRBV12-4
clone size: many
CDR3 DNA: TGTGCCAGCAGTTTACTCCTAGCGGGAGGAACAACCGGGGAGCTGTTTTTT
CDR3 protein: CASSLLLAGGTTGELFF

J gene: TRBJ1-2
D gene: -
V gene: TRBV5-6
clone size: many
CDR3 DNA: TGTGCCAGCAGCTTTACAGGCGTGCGGATGAATGGCTACACCTTC
CDR3 protein: CASSFTGVRMNGYTF

J gene: TRBJ2-7
D gene: -
V gene: TRBV20-1
clone size: many
CDR3 DNA: TGCAGTGCTAGTCGCGTCGGTGCGACTAACACCTACGAGCAGTACTTC
CDR3 protein: CSASRVGATNTYEQYF